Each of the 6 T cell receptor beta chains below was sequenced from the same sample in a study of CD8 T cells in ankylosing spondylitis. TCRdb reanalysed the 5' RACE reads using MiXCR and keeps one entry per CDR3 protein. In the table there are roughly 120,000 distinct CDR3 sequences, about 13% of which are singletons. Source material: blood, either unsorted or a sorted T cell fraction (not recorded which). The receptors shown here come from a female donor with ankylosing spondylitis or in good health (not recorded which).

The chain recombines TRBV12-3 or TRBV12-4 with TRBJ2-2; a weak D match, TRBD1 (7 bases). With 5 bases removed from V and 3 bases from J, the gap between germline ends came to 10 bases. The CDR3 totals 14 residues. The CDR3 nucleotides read TGTGCCAGCAGTCCCAGGGGGGACACCGGGGAGCTGTTTTTT. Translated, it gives CASSPRGDTGELFF.

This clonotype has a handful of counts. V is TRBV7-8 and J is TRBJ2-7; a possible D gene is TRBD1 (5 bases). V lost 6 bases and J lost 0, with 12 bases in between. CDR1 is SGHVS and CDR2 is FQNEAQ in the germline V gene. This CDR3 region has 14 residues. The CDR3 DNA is TGTGCCAGCAGGTCAGGGCAGGTCTCCTACGAGCAGTACTTC. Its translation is CASRSGQVSYEQYF.

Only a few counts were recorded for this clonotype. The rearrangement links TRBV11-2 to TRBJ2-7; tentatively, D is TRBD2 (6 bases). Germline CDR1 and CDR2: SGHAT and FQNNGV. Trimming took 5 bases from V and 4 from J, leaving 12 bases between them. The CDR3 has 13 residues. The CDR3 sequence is CASSPPGRYEQYF. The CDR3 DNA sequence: TGTGCCAGCAGCCCCCCCGGGAGATACGAGCAGTACTTC.

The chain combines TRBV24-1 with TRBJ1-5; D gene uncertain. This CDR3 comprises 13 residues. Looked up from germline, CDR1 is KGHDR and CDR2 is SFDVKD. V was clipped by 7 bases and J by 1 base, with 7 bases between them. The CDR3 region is CATSASSNQPQHF. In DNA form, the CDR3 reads TGTGCCACCAGCGCGTCAAGCAATCAGCCCCAGCATTTT.

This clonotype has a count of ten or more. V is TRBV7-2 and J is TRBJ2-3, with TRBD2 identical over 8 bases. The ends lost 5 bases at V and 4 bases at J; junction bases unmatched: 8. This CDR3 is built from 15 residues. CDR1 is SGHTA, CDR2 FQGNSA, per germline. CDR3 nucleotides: TGTGCCAGCAGCGCGTTAGTAGCGGGGTCAGATACGCAGTATTTT. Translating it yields CASSALVAGSDTQYF.

CDR3 nucleotides: TGCAGCGCCTCGACAGGGGGTTTGAATGAGCAGTTCTTC. Translation: CSASTGGLNEQFF. The rearrangement uses TRBV29-1 and TRBJ2-1; 9 bases line up with TRBD1. Germline V gene data show CDR1 as SQVTM and CDR2 as ANQGSEA. The CDR3 consists of 13 residues. The J segment lost 7 bases and the V segment lost 7 bases, leaving 8 bases of the junction unmatched.